This T cell receptor beta chain is from a study of T cell changes during pregnancy in multiple sclerosis (dated by TCRdb to between 2018 and 2021). In terms of the full investigation: Changes in the T cell repertoire over the course of pregnancy were examined in this study in women with multiple sclerosis.

Receptor amplification or capture employed the immunoSEQ multiplex PCR assay. TCRdb mirrors the immuneACCESS table, restricted to in-frame sequences. Some clones are absent from its copies; in checked studies, under half trace to an unresolved V gene, and the reason for the others is unknown. The sample data list about 56,000 clones, and around nine tenths of these were observed just once. Jointly, the top ten make up approximately 5.3% of the sample. Its CDR3 holds 16 amino acids, cysteine through phenylalanine. The kept DNA is CDR3 alone, 48 bases in frame from the first base. The germline V gene (reference sequence) provides CDR1 SEHNR and CDR2 FQNEAQ. V is cut by 5 bases and J by 0 bases, and the space between the germline ends is 14 bases. Note on this clone: Its cognate antigen has yet to be identified. The input lacks base qualities; no much larger clone sits a single base away.

The specimen was peripheral blood from another person, used as feeder cells. This clonotype was obtained from a human donor whose cells served as feeder cells for cultures in a pregnancy study. Rearrangement joined TRBV7-9 to TRBJ2-4; the D gene cannot be named for sure. CDR3 reads: CASSPPLRLAKNIQYF. The nucleotides are TGTGCCAGCAGCCCCCCCTTAAGACTAGCCAAAAACATTCAGTACTTC.